This T cell receptor (beta chain) comes out of a study of blood T cell repertoires in COVID-19. Turning to the study itself: COVID-19 samples collected from the United States, Italy and Spain covered acute and convalescent phases. PBMCs, B-cell-depleted T cells, or T cells provided the cDNA or gDNA that made up the material.

Cohort 3 recovered donors had two negative PCRs, clearance, or symptom resolution. Authors' data handling: Cell counts per sample came from amplifying reference gene primers. Some clones are missing from TCRdb's copy, which holds only in-frame ones; the method was immunoSEQ multiplex PCR. V, J and clone size were drawn from that table, and D and trimming were deduced from the DNA. The profile covers 150,000 or so clones, with about 80% appearing a single time and 2.5% to 3% taken by the ten largest. The CDR3 contains 15 residues. Germline V gene sequence: CDR1 SNHLY, CDR2 FYNNEI. V lost 3 bases, J lost 0 bases, and 11 bases lay in between.

Sequenced: PBMCs or T cells enriched from blood (not recorded which). This rearrangement joins TRBV2 to TRBJ1-1; D gene uncertain. This TCR derives from a woman between 45 and 65 years old who had recovered from COVID-19. The CDR3 region is CASSESEAMNTEAFF. CDR3 bases: TGTGCCAGCAGTGAGTCTGAGGCCATGAACACTGAAGCTTTCTTT.